This T cell receptor beta chain appears in the sequencing data of a study of beta chain features in type 1 diabetes. Broader study findings: Any HLA-type effect on TCRB rearrangement remained unresolved here.

The authors reverse transcribed all of the isolated RNA, so sequencing captured expressed TCRB transcripts. Mean read depth for naive, central memory and regulatory T cell samples was 3.5 million to 4.5 million reads. Repertoires were generated with immunoSEQ multiplex PCR, while TCRdb's copy carries only in-frame clones and drops some. The sample includes hundreds of thousands of clones, 13% to 15% of them seen just once. This clone was recorded a few times. What it binds is not known. Source material: central memory CD4+ T cells from blood. The TCR comes from a man younger than 45 in good health.

The chain's CDR3 is CASSPAGPNYGYTF. The CDR3 DNA follows: TGTGCCAGCAGTCCCGCCGGCCCCAACTATGGCTACACCTTC. The chain carries TRBV25-1 and TRBJ1-2; D not certain. The CDR3 runs to 14 residues. Trimming left V 5 bases short and J 2 bases short, with 12 bases between. From germline, CDR1 is MGHDK and CDR2 SYGVNS.